These 9 T cell receptor beta chains were sequenced from one sample in a study of metastatic and nonmetastatic thyroid tumors. From the PCR reads, TCRdb re-called clones with MiXCR. Of 20,000 to 25,000 clones listed, around a fifth are singletons. Every patient was untreated before thyroid surgery. The sequencing sample was made of tumor tissue. The receptors were sampled from a female donor with papillary thyroid cancer or a benign thyroid nodule (not recorded which). Some clones in this sample may be carry-over from other donors' samples.

The table lists this clone with a few counts. The junction and the germline gene differ at one end; a read error may be behind it. The gene calls are TRBV10-3 and TRBJ1-2; the match to TRBD1 covers 7 bases. There are 14 residues in the CDR3. Germline-derived CDR1 and CDR2 are ENHRY and SYGVKD. CDR3 DNA: TGTGCCATCAGTGAACAGGACAGGCACTATGGCTACACATTC. It specifies CAISEQDRHYGYTF.

The chain has TRBV5-6 and TRBJ1-4, with 8 bases matching TRBD1. Germline trimming cut 3 bases from V and 7 bases from J; bases unmatched to any gene: 8. Germline CDR1 is SGHDT and CDR2 is YYEEEE. This CDR3 comprises 15 residues. Here the CDR3 DNA reads TGTGCCAGCAGCTCGCGGACAGGGAATCGTGAAAAACTGTTTTTT. The encoded protein is CASSSRTGNREKLFF.

The chain employs TRBV20-1 and TRBJ1-5, with 10 bases matching TRBD1. V dropped 4 bases and J dropped 3; count of bases not matched to a gene: 18. This CDR3 region has 19 residues. Germline CDR1 DFQATT, CDR2 SNEGSKA (reference sequence). The CDR3: CSANPFRDRGLSNNQPQHF. In DNA form, the CDR3 reads TGCAGTGCTAACCCTTTCCGGGACAGGGGTCTTTCTAACAATCAGCCCCAGCATTTT.

The chain has TRBV20-1 and TRBJ2-7; maybe TRBD1 (6 bases). CDR3 size: 15 residues. Trimming took off 3 bases at V and 1 base at J, with 16 bases between the two ends. CDR1 and CDR2 from the germline V gene are DFQATT and SNEGSKA (reference sequence). CDR3: CSARNMEDSSYEQYF. The CDR3 coding sequence is TGCAGTGCTAGGAACATGGAGGACAGTTCCTACGAGCAGTACTTC.

This clone was counted once. The V and J genes are TRBV9 and TRBJ2-7, with a tentative D call TRBD1 (5 bases). Germline V gives CDR1 SGDLS, CDR2 YYNGEE. This CDR3 has 15 amino acids. With 2 bases removed from V and 3 bases from J, the gap between germline ends came to 15 bases. For the CDR3, the DNA is TGTGCCAGCAGCGTTTCAGGGCATGGAAGCTACGAGCAGTACTTC. Its translation: CASSVSGHGSYEQYF.

This clone was picked up a small number of times. V is TRBV20-1 and J is TRBJ2-7, with unresolved D. The germline CDR1 and CDR2 sequences are DFQATT and SNEGSKA (reference sequence). The CDR3 sequence is 13 residues long. V lost 7 bases and J lost 2, with 15 bases in between. The CDR3 protein is CSVPDGSTYEQYF. The CDR3 DNA is TGCAGTGTCCCGGACGGTTCGACCTACGAGCAGTACTTC.

This clone is deemed medium-sized (0.01 to 0.1%). The chain carries TRBV24-1 and TRBJ2-7; tentatively, D is TRBD2 (5 bases). CDR3 length: 13 residues. The V end was cut by 8 bases, the J end by 4 bases, with 14 bases between. Germline CDR1 and CDR2: KGHDR and SFDVKD. Here the CDR3 reads CATKSGGHYEQYF. CDR3 sequence (DNA): TGTGCCACCAAGTCGGGCGGGCATTACGAGCAGTACTTC.

The chain is built from TRBV9 and TRBJ1-2, with TRBD1 identical over 7 bases. Germline-derived CDR1 and CDR2 are SGDLS and YYNGEE. The CDR3 totals 16 residues. Unmatched junction bases numbered 8, after V lost 0 bases and J lost 3 bases. Here the CDR3 DNA reads TGTGCCAGCAGCGTAGGTCAGGGGGGCAAATACTATGGCTACACCTTC. Protein: CASSVGQGGKYYGYTF. Combining the CDR3 with reference TRBV9 and TRBJ1-2 gives the whole variable domain DSGVTQTPKHLITATGQRVTLRCSPRSGDLSVYWYQQSLDQGLQFLIQYYNGEERAKGNILERFSAQQFPDLHSELNLSSLELGDSALYFCASSVGQGGKYYGYTFGSGTRLTVV.

This chain connects TRBV18 to TRBJ2-7; unclear D gene. V lost 2 bases to trimming and J lost 0 bases, with 2 bases between them. The germline V gene has CDR1 KGHSH and CDR2 LQKENI. There are 12 residues in the CDR3. CDR3 in amino acids: CASSPSSYEQYF. DNA of the CDR3: TGTGCCAGCTCACCAAGCTCCTACGAGCAGTACTTC.